The 24 T cell receptor beta chains below come from one sample, sequenced in a study of blood T cells in healthy people across ages. The authors ran a second PCR of about 6 to 11 cycles using a sample-barcoded 5' primer and a J-beta primer mix. TCRdb processed the 5' RACE reads anew with MiXCR; each CDR3 protein has one entry. The sample contains 650,000 to 900,000 distinct CDR3 sequences, about 62% of which appear only once. Sample: blood. All receptors derive from a young man in good health.

The V call is TRBV5-1, the J call TRBJ2-5; 7 nucleotides align to TRBD2. This CDR3 has 15 residues. Losses at the gene ends were 4 bases for V and 11 bases for J; bases not matched to a gene: 17. Germline V CDR1 and CDR2: SGHRS, YFSETQ. CDR3 protein: CASSGGGVPDNEQYF. The CDR3 nucleotides read TGCGCCAGCAGCGGTGGGGGGGTCCCCGACAATGAGCAGTACTTC.

CDR3 nucleotide sequence: TGTGCCAGCAGAGGACTGGGAGCTCTTGGCAATGAGCAGTTCTTC. This translates into CASRGLGALGNEQFF. This chain connects TRBV12-3 or TRBV12-4 to TRBJ2-1, with a weak D call TRBD2 (5 bases). Trimming cost V 6 bases and J 6 bases, with 18 bases left between them. The CDR3 is 15 residues long.

This sequence joins TRBV12-3 or TRBV12-4 and TRBJ1-1; no clear D. Trimming left V 7 bases short and J 3 bases short, with 15 bases between. The CDR3 is 14 residues long. The chain's CDR3 is CASIPAGEYTEAFF. The CDR3 DNA reads TGTGCCAGCATTCCGGCCGGGGAGTACACTGAAGCTTTCTTT.

This clonotype was counted a few times. The J gene is TRBJ2-5, the V gene TRBV4-2, with a tentative D call TRBD1 (5 bases). In germline, CDR1 is LGHNA, CDR2 YNFKEQ. The ends were cut back, 0 bases at V and 1 base at J, with 9 bases in the middle. This CDR3 is built from 15 residues. The CDR3: CASSQDGQSQETQYF. The CDR3 coding sequence is TGTGCCAGCAGCCAAGATGGACAAAGCCAAGAGACCCAGTACTTC.

This clonotype has just a few counts. The chain employs TRBV10-3 and TRBJ2-1, with TRBD1 identical over 9 bases. Germline CDR1 is ENHRY and CDR2 is SYGVKD. V was clipped by 10 bases and J by 7 bases; unmatched bases: 8. CDR3 length: 13 residues. This CDR3 reads CATGTGTGNEQFF. CDR3 coding DNA: TGTGCCACCGGGACAGGGACAGGGAATGAGCAGTTCTTC.

This clonotype showed up just a few times. The chain employs TRBV3-1 and TRBJ1-4; TRBD1 aligns across 7 bases. The CDR3 has 14 residues. From germline, CDR1 is LGHDT and CDR2 YNNKEL (reference sequence). V was pared by 1 base and J by 9 bases, with 5 bases of the junction left unmatched. The CDR3 is CASSQAAGGKKLFF. CDR3 DNA: TGTGCCAGCAGCCAAGCGGCAGGGGGGAAAAAACTGTTTTTT.

The genes are TRBV15 and TRBJ2-7; D ambiguous. The CDR3 is 12 amino acids. Trimming took 5 bases from V and 2 from J, leaving 7 bases between them. The germline V gene encodes CDR1 LNHNV and CDR2 YYDKDF (reference sequence). The CDR3 coding sequence is TGTGCCACCAGCCTTGGACCCTACGAGCAGTACTTC. It codes for CATSLGPYEQYF. The whole variable domain, filled in from reference TRBV15 and TRBJ2-7, reads DAMVIQNPRYQVTQFGKPVTLSCSQTLNHNVMYWYQQKSSQAPKLLFHYYDKDFNNEADTPDNFQSRRPNTSFCFLDIRSPGLGDTAMYLCATSLGPYEQYFGPGTRLTVT.

The gene calls are TRBV20-1 and TRBJ2-1; the D gene is possibly TRBD1 (5 bases). V lost 4 bases and J 5 bases, leaving 21 bases between the germline ends. Germline CDR1 reads DFQATT; CDR2 reads SNEGSKA (reference sequence). This CDR3 has 16 residues. Here the CDR3 reads CSATSEYWGTNNEQFF. DNA for the CDR3: TGCAGTGCTACCAGTGAATATTGGGGCACCAACAATGAGCAGTTCTTC.

This clonotype was seen more than once but under ten times. J is TRBJ2-1 and V is TRBV18, with D perhaps given as TRBD1 or TRBD2 (5 bases each). The CDR3 loop spans 14 amino acids. Germline V gene data show CDR1 as KGHSH and CDR2 as LQKENI. The V end lost 3 bases, the J end lost 6 bases, and 12 bases lay between the germline ends. The CDR3 DNA reads as TGTGCCAGCTCACCGAGGGACGGAGGCAATGAGCAGTTCTTC. Residues: CASSPRDGGNEQFF.

The genes are TRBV6-1 and TRBJ2-5; D unresolved. There are 13 residues in the CDR3. CDR1 and CDR2 (germline): MNHNS, SASEGT. Trimming cost V 2 bases and J 11 bases, with 15 bases left between them. CDR3 region: CASSEFEKGTQYF. The CDR3 bases are TGTGCCAGCAGTGAATTTGAGAAAGGAACTCAGTACTTC.

The rearrangement uses TRBV20-1 and TRBJ1-5; D gene ambiguous. The CDR3 consists of 14 residues. CDR1 and CDR2 from the germline V gene are DFQATT and SNEGSKA (reference sequence). With 6 bases removed from V and 2 bases from J, the gap between germline ends came to 14 bases. The CDR3 bases are TGCAGTGCGAATTCTGGCCAGGGCAATCAGCCCCAGCATTTT. This codes for CSANSGQGNQPQHF.

The V and J genes are TRBV7-2 and TRBJ1-1; tentative D call: TRBD1 (5 bases). V gave up 2 bases and J gave up 3 bases, with 13 bases separating them. From germline, CDR1 is SGHTA and CDR2 FQGNSA. The CDR3 runs to 15 residues. The CDR3 DNA is TGTGCCAGCAGCTTATTCTACGGGGGGGACACTGAAGCTTTCTTT. Translated: CASSLFYGGDTEAFF.

This chain connects TRBV29-1 to TRBJ2-5; D might be TRBD2 (6 bases). V lost 4 bases to trimming and J lost 3 bases, with 15 bases between them. In germline, CDR1 is SQVTM, CDR2 ANQGSEA. The CDR3 is 14 amino acids. The CDR3 DNA follows: TGCAGCGTTGTGGTTGCCAGGACTAAAGAGACCCAGTACTTC. Protein sequence: CSVVVARTKETQYF.

The V and J genes are TRBV30 and TRBJ2-7; the D call may be TRBD1 or TRBD2 (6 bases each). V was shortened by 5 bases and J by 6 bases, with 14 bases between the two germline ends. Germline V gene sequence: CDR1 GTSNPN, CDR2 SVGIG (reference sequence). The CDR3 has 12 residues. As DNA, the CDR3 is TGTGCCTGGCGGGGGCCAGTAGGCGAGCAGTACTTC. Protein: CAWRGPVGEQYF.

The sample holds a few counts of this clonotype. The chain carries TRBV6-2 or TRBV6-3 and TRBJ2-7; 7 bases line up with TRBD2. CDR3 length: 14 amino acids. V was clipped by 5 bases and J by 1 base; unmatched bases: 5. Germline assignment: CDR1 MNHEY and CDR2 SVGEGT. CDR3 sequence reads: CASSDGLESYEQYF. CDR3 DNA sequence: TGTGCCAGCAGTGACGGACTAGAATCCTACGAGCAGTACTTC.

This clonotype was observed a single time. The chain links TRBV7-2 to TRBJ2-5; no definite D call. From germline, CDR1 is SGHTA and CDR2 FQGNSA. Trimming shortened V by 1 base and J by 4 bases, and 10 bases separated the two germline ends. The CDR3 is made up of 14 amino acids. The CDR3 spells CASSLVVGPETQYF. CDR3 bases: TGTGCCAGCAGCTTAGTTGTCGGACCAGAGACCCAGTACTTC. Looking up the rest from reference TRBV7-2 and TRBJ2-5 gives the full variable domain: GAGVSQSPSNKVTEKGKDVELRCDPISGHTALYWYRQSLGQGLEFLIYFQGNSAPDKSGLPSDRFSAERTGGSVSTLTIQRTQQEDSAVYLCASSLVVGPETQYFGPGTRLLVL.

The V gene is TRBV29-1, the J gene TRBJ2-7; possibly TRBD1 for D (6 bases). Germline V gives CDR1 SQVTM, CDR2 ANQGSEA. The CDR3 has 13 amino acids. Trimming stripped 6 bases from V and 2 bases from J, with 14 bases between. DNA of the CDR3: TGCAGCGTAGCCGGGACAAATCCCTACGAGCAGTACTTC. Protein sequence: CSVAGTNPYEQYF.

This chain connects TRBV6-5 to TRBJ2-3; TRBD2 aligns across 12 bases. The germline V gene has CDR1 MNHEY and CDR2 SVGAGI. There are 16 residues in the CDR3. V shed 2 bases, J shed 5 bases, and the junction held 5 bases outside the gene matches. CDR3 DNA sequence: TGTGCCAGCAGTTACGCCCCGACTAGCGGGGGAGATACGCAGTATTTT. It encodes CASSYAPTSGGDTQYF.

V and J are TRBV7-2 and TRBJ2-1; the match to TRBD2 covers 10 bases. The CDR3 contains 15 residues. Germline loops: CDR1 SGHTA, CDR2 FQGNSA. The V and J ends lost 2 bases and 6 bases, in that order; junction bases with no gene match: 4. The CDR3 loop is CASSLQRGGVNEQFF. Here the CDR3 DNA reads TGTGCCAGCAGCTTACAGCGGGGGGGCGTCAATGAGCAGTTCTTC.

The V gene is TRBV3-1, the J gene TRBJ2-5, with TRBD1 matching over 9 bases. With 5 bases clipped from V and 2 bases from J, the junction kept 3 bases outside the gene matches. Germline CDR1 reads LGHDT; CDR2 reads YNNKEL (reference sequence). This CDR3 is built from 14 residues. CDR3 amino acids: CASSETGGQETQYF. The CDR3 DNA follows: TGTGCCAGCAGCGAGACAGGGGGGCAAGAGACCCAGTACTTC.

This clonotype has just one count. The chain uses TRBV29-1 and TRBJ1-2; no definite D call. The germline CDR1 and CDR2 sequences are SQVTM and ANQGSEA. V gave up 6 bases and J gave up 8 bases, with 13 bases separating them. The CDR3 is 11 residues long. This CDR3 reads CSVTWGKGYTF. CDR3 nucleotides: TGCAGCGTGACTTGGGGTAAGGGCTACACCTTC.

As regards this clonotype: This may be a read error, as it is one base from a much larger clone. The chain uses TRBV4-2 and TRBJ2-2; D gene ambiguous. In germline, CDR1 is LGHNA, CDR2 YNFKEQ. This CDR3 spans 14 amino acids. CDR3 region: CAGSQDWATGELFF. CDR3 nucleotides: TGTGCCGGCAGCCAAGATTGGGCAACCGGGGAGCTGTTTTTT.

The gene calls are TRBV11-1 and TRBJ2-3; D unresolved. CDR3 length: 16 amino acids. Germline CDR1 and CDR2: SGHAT and FQDESV (reference sequence). The ends were cut back, 5 bases at V and 0 bases at J, with 15 bases in the middle. CDR3 DNA: TGTGCCAGCAGCCCACCAGAAGGACGGAGCACAGATACGCAGTATTTT. Translation: CASSPPEGRSTDTQYF.

V is TRBV6-5 and J is TRBJ1-1, with unresolved D. The CDR3 has 13 residues. Trimming took off 6 bases at V and 1 base at J, with 9 bases between the two ends. The germline gives CDR1 MNHEY, CDR2 SVGAGI. CDR3 DNA: TGTGCCAGCAGAAGTACCAGGAACACTGAAGCTTTCTTT. This gives the protein CASRSTRNTEAFF.